Each of the 30 T cell receptor beta chains below was sequenced from the same sample in a study of cytomegalovirus exposure and HLA in healthy donors. PCR used 60 Vbeta primers and 13 Jbeta primers. The data were produced by immunoSEQ multiplex PCR, yet TCRdb's version contains in-frame clones alone and is incomplete. The table for this sample gives 200,000 to 250,000 clones. The specimen sequenced was PBMCs. The receptor source for this set is a woman aged 25 to 39 in good health and CMV-seropositive.

As concerns this clone: Other DNA sequences of this sample code for an identical CDR3. The chain combines TRBV11-2 with TRBJ1-2; 8 bases map to TRBD1. V lost 5 bases, J lost 6 bases, and 5 bases stayed unmatched. This CDR3 contains 13 residues. Germline lookup yields CDR1 SGHAT and CDR2 FQNNGV. This chain's CDR3 is CASSLDRGHGYTF. CDR3 DNA: TGTGCCAGCAGCCTTGACAGGGGCCATGGCTACACCTTC.

The CDR3 region has the DNA TGTGCCAGCAGTTTATTGGGTAAAGACAGGGGTCTGGGGGAGCAGTACTTC. Its protein product is CASSLLGKDRGLGEQYF. V usage is TRBV27 and J usage is TRBJ2-7, with 8 bases lining up with TRBD1. V shed 1 base and J 7 bases; nucleotides not matched to a gene: 15. Germline CDR1 is MNHEY and CDR2 is SMNVEV (reference sequence). This CDR3 region has 17 residues.

J is TRBJ2-7 and V is TRBV29-1; the match to TRBD2 covers 8 bases. Germline CDR1 and CDR2: SQVTM and ANQGSEA. The CDR3 runs to 14 residues. The V segment lost 4 bases and the J segment 5 bases; nucleotides outside the gene matches: 10. CDR3 in amino acids: CSVGSSGKEDEQYF. CDR3 nucleotide sequence: TGCAGCGTTGGGAGTAGCGGGAAAGAGGACGAGCAGTACTTC.

The gene calls are TRBV5-1 and TRBJ2-5, with 7 bases that match TRBD2. This CDR3 is built from 15 residues. Germline-derived CDR1 and CDR2 are SGHRS and YFSETQ. The V gene end was trimmed by 3 bases and the J gene end by 5 bases; junction bases not matched to a gene: 10. The CDR3 DNA is TGCGCCAGCAGCTACCCCAGCGGGACGTCGGAGACCCAGTACTTC. Translated: CASSYPSGTSETQYF.

Here the CDR3 DNA reads TGTGCCAGCAGAGACACATTCCATGGAAACACCATATATTTT. Protein product: CASRDTFHGNTIYF. The genes are TRBV6-5 and TRBJ1-3; D gene unclear. The CDR3 loop spans 14 amino acids. V dropped 6 bases and J dropped 3 bases, with 12 bases sitting between them. CDR1 and CDR2 (germline): MNHEY, SVGAGI.

The V call is TRBV9, the J call TRBJ1-1; TRBD1 agrees at 7 bases. From germline, CDR1 is SGDLS and CDR2 YYNGEE. The V and J ends lost 5 bases and 4 bases, in that order; junction bases with no gene match: 8. The CDR3 covers 14 residues. As DNA, the CDR3 is TGTGCCAGCAGAGCAGACCGGGACAGCACTGAAGCTTTCTTT. It yields the protein CASRADRDSTEAFF. The whole variable domain, filled in from reference TRBV9 and TRBJ1-1, reads DSGVTQTPKHLITATGQRVTLRCSPRSGDLSVYWYQQSLDQGLQFLIQYYNGEERAKGNILERFSAQQFPDLHSELNLSSLELGDSALYFCASRADRDSTEAFFGQGTRLTVV.

This chain links TRBV7-9 with TRBJ2-7; TRBD1 matches at 7 bases. V was clipped by 1 base and J by 2 bases; unmatched bases: 5. The V gene's germline CDR1 is SEHNR and CDR2 FQNEAQ (reference sequence). The CDR3 length is 15 residues. The CDR3 coding sequence is TGTGCCAGCAGCTTAGGACAGGGTGTCACCTACGAGCAGTACTTC. Its translation: CASSLGQGVTYEQYF.

CDR3 region: CASTRTGGNYGYTF. The CDR3 bases are TGTGCCAGCACCAGGACAGGGGGGAACTATGGCTACACCTTC. V usage is TRBV6-1 and J usage is TRBJ1-2, with TRBD1 matching over 10 bases. J gave up 2 bases and V 7 bases, and 4 bases lay outside the gene matches. CDR1 is MNHNS, CDR2 SASEGT, per germline. The CDR3 extends over 14 amino acids.

The J gene is TRBJ2-2, the V gene TRBV7-2, with 8 bases lining up with TRBD2. The CDR3 has 15 amino acids. Germline CDR1 and CDR2: SGHTA and FQGNSA. V lost 2 bases, J lost 4 bases, and 3 bases stayed unmatched. The CDR3 spells CASSLREGSTGELFF. CDR3 DNA: TGTGCCAGCAGCTTACGGGAGGGGAGCACCGGGGAGCTGTTTTTT.

This chain uses TRBV5-1 with TRBJ2-7, with D perhaps TRBD1 (6 bases). CDR3 length equals 15 residues. Germline V gives CDR1 SGHRS, CDR2 YFSETQ. V dropped 0 bases and J dropped 2 bases, with 12 bases sitting between them. Written as DNA, the CDR3 is TGCGCCAGCAGCTTGGTTCAGGGGCCCGCCTACGAGCAGTACTTC. This encodes CASSLVQGPAYEQYF. The variable domain in full, completed from reference TRBV5-1 and TRBJ2-7, reads KAGVTQTPRYLIKTRGQQVTLSCSPISGHRSVSWYQQTPGQGLQFLFEYFSETQRNKGNFPGRFSGRQFSNSRSEMNVSTLELGDSALYLCASSLVQGPAYEQYFGPGTRLTVT.

The V and J genes are TRBV4-2 and TRBJ2-2; 10 bases fit TRBD1. This CDR3 has 18 amino acids. J lost 0 bases, V lost 3 bases, and 7 bases had no gene match. The germline gives CDR1 LGHNA, CDR2 YNFKEQ. CDR3 coding DNA: TGTGCCAGCAGCCAGGCCGGGACAGGGGTCTCGAACACCGGGGAGCTGTTTTTT. The encoded protein is CASSQAGTGVSNTGELFF.

V is TRBV5-1 and J is TRBJ2-5, with D possibly matching TRBD1 (6 bases). The J call may be mistaken, given a closer DNA end match to TRBJ2-7. The CDR3 loop spans 14 amino acids. CDR1 and CDR2 from the germline V gene are SGHRS and YFSETQ. CDR3 in amino acids: CASSFQGSAYEQYF. The CDR3 DNA follows: TGCGCCAGCAGCTTCCAGGGGAGCGCCTACGAGCAGTACTTC.

V gene TRBV7-2 combines with J gene TRBJ1-2, with TRBD1 matching over 9 bases. The V and J ends lost 5 bases and 8 bases, in that order; junction bases with no gene match: 9. CDR1 and CDR2 (germline): SGHTA, FQGNSA. The CDR3 length is 14 residues. The CDR3 protein is CASSTRTGEDGYTF. In nucleotides, the CDR3 is TGTGCCAGCAGCACCCGGACAGGGGAGGACGGCTACACCTTC.

The chain joins TRBV6-5 to TRBJ2-7; 8 nucleotides align to TRBD1. V trimming: 1 base; J trimming: 3 bases; junction bases outside the gene matches: 5. CDR1 is MNHEY, CDR2 SVGAGI, per germline. This CDR3 comprises 15 residues. This chain's CDR3 is CASSYWSGGSYEQYF. In DNA form, the CDR3 reads TGTGCCAGCAGTTACTGGTCAGGGGGCAGCTACGAGCAGTACTTC.

The V gene is TRBV5-8, the J gene TRBJ1-2, with 7 positions matching TRBD1. The J segment lost 5 bases and the V segment lost 4 bases, leaving 8 bases of the junction unmatched. The CDR3 is 14 residues long. Germline CDR1 and CDR2: SGHTS and YDEGEE. CDR3 residues: CASSLRTGSYGYTF. The CDR3 DNA sequence: TGTGCCAGCAGCCTAAGGACAGGATCGTATGGCTACACCTTC.

On this clone: Other DNA sequences in the same sample also yield this CDR3. This chain uses TRBV6-5 with TRBJ2-3, with TRBD2 identical over 7 bases. V shed 7 bases and J 0 bases; nucleotides not matched to a gene: 7. Germline V gene data show CDR1 as MNHEY and CDR2 as SVGAGI. This CDR3 comprises 15 residues. The CDR3 nucleotides read TGTGCCAGCACAGAGCAGGGAGGGAGCACAGATACGCAGTATTTT. Its protein is CASTEQGGSTDTQYF.

The CDR3 protein is CASSDGGLYRGYTF. The DNA of the CDR3 is TGTGCCAGCAGTGACGGGGGGCTCTATCGGGGCTACACCTTC. The genes are TRBV25-1 and TRBJ1-2, with D possibly being TRBD1 (6 bases). V shed 3 bases and J shed 8 bases, with 16 bases lying between them. This CDR3 is built from 14 residues. Germline CDR1 and CDR2: MGHDK and SYGVNS.

The V and J genes are TRBV29-1 and TRBJ2-7; maybe TRBD1 (5 bases). The CDR3 has 14 residues. Between the trimmed V and J ends, which lost 2 bases and 9 bases, there was a span of 20 bases. CDR1 and CDR2 from the germline V gene are SQVTM and ANQGSEA. CDR3 nucleotide sequence: TGCAGCGTTGAAAACAGGTTGGCTCCCCAGAGGCAGTACTTC. As protein: CSVENRLAPQRQYF.

The chain uses TRBV7-2 and TRBJ2-5; 7 bases are shared with TRBD1. The CDR3 is 14 residues long. V lost 2 bases to trimming and J lost 3 bases; unmatched junction nucleotides: 3. Germline V lookup: CDR1 SGHTA, CDR2 FQGNSA. This chain's CDR3 is CASSLSTGEETQYF. CDR3 DNA sequence: TGTGCCAGCAGCTTAAGCACAGGGGAAGAGACCCAGTACTTC.

The genes are TRBV18 and TRBJ1-1, with a tentative D call TRBD1 (6 bases). Germline V CDR1 and CDR2: KGHSH, LQKENI. The CDR3 is 17 amino acids. With 3 bases removed from V and 4 bases from J, the gap between germline ends came to 21 bases. CDR3 protein: CASSPAPIQGTGTEAFF. In DNA form, the CDR3 reads TGTGCCAGCTCACCGGCCCCGATACAGGGTACCGGCACTGAAGCTTTCTTT.

The rearrangement links TRBV5-4 to TRBJ2-3; 7 bases are shared with TRBD2. Germline values: CDR1 SGHNT, CDR2 YYREEE (reference sequence). The CDR3 is 13 residues long. The trim removed 3 bases at V and 4 bases at J, leaving 2 bases unmatched. The chain's CDR3 is CASSWTSSDTQYF. The CDR3 DNA reads TGTGCCAGCAGCTGGACTAGTTCAGATACGCAGTATTTT.

The V call is TRBV19, the J call TRBJ2-7, with D possibly TRBD2 on 6 matching bases. The CDR3 has 15 residues. Germline values: CDR1 LNHDA, CDR2 SQIVND (reference sequence). V was clipped by 2 bases and J by 2 bases, with 13 bases between them. CDR3 sequence: CASSIMAGSPYEQYF. The CDR3 DNA follows: TGTGCCAGTAGTATAATGGCGGGATCGCCCTACGAGCAGTACTTC.

The gene calls are TRBV4-3 and TRBJ2-7; D unclear. Germline V gives CDR1 LGHNA, CDR2 YSLEER. The V gene lost 0 bases and the J gene lost 5 bases, with 11 bases spanning the gap. The CDR3 sequence is 14 residues long. DNA of the CDR3: TGCGCCAGCAGCCAAGATCTCACGGTAGACGAGCAGTACTTC. This encodes CASSQDLTVDEQYF.

The rearrangement joins TRBV5-1 to TRBJ1-1; 8 nucleotides agree with TRBD1. The junction had 3 bases not matched to a gene; V was cut back by 4 bases and J by 4 bases. CDR3 size: 13 residues. The germline gives CDR1 SGHRS, CDR2 YFSETQ. CDR3 in DNA: TGCGCCAGCAGCGACGGGACAGGCACTGAAGCTTTCTTT. The encoded protein is CASSDGTGTEAFF.

The chain combines TRBV5-1 with TRBJ1-1, with D unclear. This CDR3 is 18 amino acids long. V was shortened by 0 bases and J by 5 bases, with 23 bases between the two germline ends. CDR1 is SGHRS and CDR2 is YFSETQ in the germline V gene. The CDR3 sequence is CASSLEGGSDVSWTEAFF. In nucleotides, the CDR3 is TGCGCCAGCAGCTTGGAGGGCGGGAGCGACGTTTCTTGGACTGAAGCTTTCTTT.

The chain is built from TRBV6-5 and TRBJ2-7; TRBD2 matches at 11 bases. Per germline, CDR1 MNHEY and CDR2 SVGAGI. This CDR3 has 15 amino acids. V dropped 6 bases and J dropped 6; count of bases not matched to a gene: 10. CDR3 region: CASSPPSGGFSEQYF. CDR3 bases: TGTGCCAGCAGCCCCCCTAGCGGGGGGTTCTCCGAGCAGTACTTC.

The chain is built from TRBV7-6 and TRBJ1-5; D not certain. Trimming left V 0 bases short and J 1 base short, with 28 bases between. CDR3 length equals 22 residues. Germline V gene sequence: CDR1 SGHVS, CDR2 FNYEAQ. In nucleotides, the CDR3 is TGTGCCAGCAGCTTAGCGGTTAGTACTAGGGAGCAACCCTTTTGGAGCAATCAGCCCCAGCATTTT. Translating it yields CASSLAVSTREQPFWSNQPQHF.

This chain joins TRBV7-9 and TRBJ2-3; 9 bases match TRBD2. CDR1 is SEHNR, CDR2 FQNEAQ, per germline (reference sequence). This CDR3 has 16 amino acids. V lost 3 bases and J lost 5; bases outside the gene matches: 9. CDR3 DNA sequence: TGTGCCAGCAGCTTGGATCTAGCGGGGCGGGAAGATACGCAGTATTTT. Protein sequence: CASSLDLAGREDTQYF.

This chain joins TRBV18 and TRBJ2-5; D might be TRBD1 (6 bases). This CDR3 has 18 residues. The V gene lost 6 bases and the J gene lost 2 bases, with 25 bases spanning the gap. Germline values: CDR1 KGHSH, CDR2 LQKENI. CDR3 residues: CASSPRRGTSRIQETQYF. In DNA, the CDR3 is TGTGCCAGCTCCCCTCGTAGGGGGACAAGCCGAATTCAAGAGACCCAGTACTTC. Based on the CDR3 plus reference TRBV18 and TRBJ2-5, the full variable domain is NAGVMQNPRHLVRRRGQEARLRCSPMKGHSHVYWYRQLPEEGLKFMVYLQKENIIDESGMPKERFSAEFPKEGPSILRIQQVVRGDSAAYFCASSPRRGTSRIQETQYFGPGTRLLVL.

The chain links TRBV5-1 to TRBJ1-3, with D uncertain. The germline V gene encodes CDR1 SGHRS and CDR2 YFSETQ. The CDR3 sequence is 14 residues long. Trimming stripped 5 bases from V and 0 bases from J, with 9 bases between. CDR3 region: CASRGSISGNTIYF. The CDR3 DNA follows: TGCGCCAGCAGAGGGAGTATCTCTGGAAACACCATATATTTT.